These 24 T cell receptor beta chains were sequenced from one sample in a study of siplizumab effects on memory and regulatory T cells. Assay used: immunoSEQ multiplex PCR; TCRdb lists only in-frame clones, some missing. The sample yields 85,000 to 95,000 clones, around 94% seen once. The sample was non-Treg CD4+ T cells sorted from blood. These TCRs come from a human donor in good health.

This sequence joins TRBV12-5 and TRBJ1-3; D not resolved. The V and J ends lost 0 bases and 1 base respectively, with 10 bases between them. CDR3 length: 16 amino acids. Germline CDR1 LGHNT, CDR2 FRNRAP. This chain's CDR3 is CASGLVISDSGNTIYF. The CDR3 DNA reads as TGTGCTAGTGGTTTGGTAATATCAGATTCTGGAAACACCATATATTTT.

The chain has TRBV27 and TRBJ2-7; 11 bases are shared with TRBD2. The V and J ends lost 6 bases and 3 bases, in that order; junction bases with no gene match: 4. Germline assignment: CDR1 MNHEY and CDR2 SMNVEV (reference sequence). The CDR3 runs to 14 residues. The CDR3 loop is CASRPGTSGYEQYF. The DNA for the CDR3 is TGTGCCAGCAGACCCGGGACTAGCGGCTACGAGCAGTACTTC.

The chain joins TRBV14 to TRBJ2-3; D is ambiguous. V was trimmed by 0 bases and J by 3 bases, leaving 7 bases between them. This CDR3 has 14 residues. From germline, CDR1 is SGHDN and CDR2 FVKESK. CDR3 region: CASSQDWATDTQYF. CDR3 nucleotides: TGTGCCAGCAGCCAAGATTGGGCAACAGATACGCAGTATTTT.

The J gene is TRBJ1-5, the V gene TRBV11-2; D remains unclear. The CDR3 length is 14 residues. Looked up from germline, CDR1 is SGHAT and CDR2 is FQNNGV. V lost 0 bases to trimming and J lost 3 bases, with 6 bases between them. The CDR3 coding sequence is TGTGCCAGCAGCTTAGACCTGGTCAATCAGCCCCAGCATTTT. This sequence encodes CASSLDLVNQPQHF.

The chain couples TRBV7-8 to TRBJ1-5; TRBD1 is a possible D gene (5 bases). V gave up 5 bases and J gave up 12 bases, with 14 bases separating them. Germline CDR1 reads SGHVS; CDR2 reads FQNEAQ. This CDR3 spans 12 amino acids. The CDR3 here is CASSPERGRQHF. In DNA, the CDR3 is TGTGCCAGCAGCCCCGAGAGGGGCCGCCAGCATTTT.

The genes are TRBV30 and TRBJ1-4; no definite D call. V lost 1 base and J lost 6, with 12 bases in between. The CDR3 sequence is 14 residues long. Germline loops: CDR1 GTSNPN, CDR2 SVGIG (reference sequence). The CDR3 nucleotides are TGTGCCTGGAGTGGTGGACGAGAGTATGAAAAACTGTTTTTT. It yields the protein CAWSGGREYEKLFF.

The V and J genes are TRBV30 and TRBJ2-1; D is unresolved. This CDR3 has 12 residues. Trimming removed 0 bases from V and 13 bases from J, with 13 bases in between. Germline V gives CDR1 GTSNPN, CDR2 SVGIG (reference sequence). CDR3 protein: CAWSVPEINQFF. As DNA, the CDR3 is TGTGCCTGGAGTGTTCCGGAGATAAACCAGTTCTTC.

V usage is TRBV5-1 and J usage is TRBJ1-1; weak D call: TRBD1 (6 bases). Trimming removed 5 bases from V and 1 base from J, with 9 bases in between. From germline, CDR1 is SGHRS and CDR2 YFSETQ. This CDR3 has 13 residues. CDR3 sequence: CASRRQENTEAFF. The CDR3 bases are TGCGCCAGCAGACGACAGGAGAACACTGAAGCTTTCTTT.

The CDR3 reads CASSPRDRPNYGYTF. DNA for the CDR3: TGTGCCAGCAGCCCTAGGGACAGGCCTAACTATGGCTACACCTTC. J is TRBJ1-2 and V is TRBV5-4, with TRBD1 matching over 8 bases. CDR1 SGHNT and CDR2 YYREEE come from the germline V gene (reference sequence). There are 15 residues in the CDR3. The trim removed 4 bases at V and 0 bases at J, leaving 5 bases unmatched.

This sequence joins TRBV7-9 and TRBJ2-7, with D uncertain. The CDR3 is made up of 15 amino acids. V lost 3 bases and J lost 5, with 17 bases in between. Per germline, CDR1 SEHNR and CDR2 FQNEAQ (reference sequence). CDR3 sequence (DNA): TGTGCCAGCAGCTTGGTATCGGGTGTTGCCCACGAGCAGTACTTC. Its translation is CASSLVSGVAHEQYF.

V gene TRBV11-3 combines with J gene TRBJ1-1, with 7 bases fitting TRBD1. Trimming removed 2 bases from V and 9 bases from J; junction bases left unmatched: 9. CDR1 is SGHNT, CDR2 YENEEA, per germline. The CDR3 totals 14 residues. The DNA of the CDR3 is TGTGCCAGCAGCTTAACAGGGGTGAGATGGAAAGCTTTCTTT. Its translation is CASSLTGVRWKAFF.

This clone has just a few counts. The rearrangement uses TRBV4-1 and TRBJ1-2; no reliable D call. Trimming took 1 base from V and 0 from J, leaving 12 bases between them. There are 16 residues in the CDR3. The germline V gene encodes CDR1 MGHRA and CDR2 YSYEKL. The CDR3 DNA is TGCGCCAGCAGCCAAGGAACTATCTCCGCTAACTATGGCTACACCTTC. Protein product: CASSQGTISANYGYTF.

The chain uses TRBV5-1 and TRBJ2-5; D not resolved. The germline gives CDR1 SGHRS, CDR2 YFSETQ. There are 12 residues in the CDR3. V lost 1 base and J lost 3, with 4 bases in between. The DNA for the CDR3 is TGCGCCAGCAGCTTGCAGAAAGAGACCCAGTACTTC. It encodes CASSLQKETQYF.

CDR3 bases: TGTGCCAGCAGTGAAGCGTGGGGGCCCACTGAAGCTTTCTTT. As protein: CASSEAWGPTEAFF. The chain combines TRBV6-1 with TRBJ1-1; a possible D gene is TRBD1 (6 bases). The CDR3 is 14 residues long. Per the germline V gene, CDR1 is MNHNS and CDR2 is SASEGT. Trimming shortened V by 0 bases and J by 4 bases, and 9 bases separated the two germline ends.

The CDR3 DNA follows: TGTGCCAGCAGCCCGTCGTCAGGGAGGAACACTGAAGCTTTCTTT. Amino acid sequence: CASSPSSGRNTEAFF. The chain carries TRBV7-2 and TRBJ1-1; TRBD1 might be the D (5 bases). This CDR3 has 15 amino acids. Trimming shortened V by 5 bases and J by 1 base, and 14 bases separated the two germline ends. Per the germline V gene, CDR1 is SGHTA and CDR2 is FQGNSA.

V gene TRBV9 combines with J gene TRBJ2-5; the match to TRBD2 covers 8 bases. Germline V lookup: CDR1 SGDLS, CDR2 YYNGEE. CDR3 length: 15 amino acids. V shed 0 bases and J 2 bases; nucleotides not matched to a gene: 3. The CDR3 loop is CASSVAPSGQETQYF. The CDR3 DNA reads TGTGCCAGCAGCGTAGCTCCTAGCGGGCAAGAGACCCAGTACTTC.

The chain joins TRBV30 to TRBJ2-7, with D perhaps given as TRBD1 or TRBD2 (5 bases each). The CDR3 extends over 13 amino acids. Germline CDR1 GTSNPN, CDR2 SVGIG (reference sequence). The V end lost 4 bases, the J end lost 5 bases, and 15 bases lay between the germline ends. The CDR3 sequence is CAWKRDLMDEQYF. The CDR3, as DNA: TGTGCCTGGAAGAGGGACCTCATGGACGAGCAGTACTTC.

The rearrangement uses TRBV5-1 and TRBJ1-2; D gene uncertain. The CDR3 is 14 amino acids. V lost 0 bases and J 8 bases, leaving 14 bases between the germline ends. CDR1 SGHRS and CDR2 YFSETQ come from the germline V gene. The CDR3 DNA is TGCGCCAGCAGCTTGGGTACCGACGTATTGGGCTACACCTTC. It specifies CASSLGTDVLGYTF.

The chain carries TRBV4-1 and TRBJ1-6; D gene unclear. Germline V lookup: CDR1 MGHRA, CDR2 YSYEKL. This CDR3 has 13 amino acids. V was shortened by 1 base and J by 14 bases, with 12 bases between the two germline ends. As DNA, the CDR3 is TGCGCCAGCAGCCAAGTGCAGGCCGGCACCCTCCACTTT. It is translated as CASSQVQAGTLHF.

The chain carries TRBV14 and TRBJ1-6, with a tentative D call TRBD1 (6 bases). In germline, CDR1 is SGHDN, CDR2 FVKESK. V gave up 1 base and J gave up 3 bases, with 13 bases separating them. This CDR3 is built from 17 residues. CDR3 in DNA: TGTGCCAGCAGCCAAGTTACAGGGAGAGGCTATAATTCACCCCTCCACTTT. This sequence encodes CASSQVTGRGYNSPLHF.

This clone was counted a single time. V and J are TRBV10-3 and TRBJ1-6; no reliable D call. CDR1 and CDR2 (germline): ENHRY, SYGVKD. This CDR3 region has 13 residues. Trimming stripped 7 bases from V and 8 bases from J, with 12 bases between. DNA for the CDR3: TGTGCCATCAATCAAGGTAGAGATTCACCCCTCCACTTT. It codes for CAINQGRDSPLHF.

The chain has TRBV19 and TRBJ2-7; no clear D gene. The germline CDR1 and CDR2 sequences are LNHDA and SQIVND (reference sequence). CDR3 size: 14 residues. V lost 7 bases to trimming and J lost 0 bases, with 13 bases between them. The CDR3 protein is CASTKTPSSYEQYF. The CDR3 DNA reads TGTGCCAGTACCAAGACACCGAGCTCCTACGAGCAGTACTTC.

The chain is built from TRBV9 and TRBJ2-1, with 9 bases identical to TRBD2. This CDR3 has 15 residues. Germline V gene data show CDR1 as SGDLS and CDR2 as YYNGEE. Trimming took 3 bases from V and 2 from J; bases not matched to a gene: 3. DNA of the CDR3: TGTGCCAGCAGCGGCGGGGGGGCAACCTACAATGAGCAGTTCTTC. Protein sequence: CASSGGGATYNEQFF.

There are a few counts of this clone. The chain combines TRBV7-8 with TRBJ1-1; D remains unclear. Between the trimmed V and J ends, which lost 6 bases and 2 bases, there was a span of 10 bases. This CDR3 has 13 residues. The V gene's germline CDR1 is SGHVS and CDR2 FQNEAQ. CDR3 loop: CASRRTGNTEAFF. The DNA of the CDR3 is TGTGCCAGCAGAAGGACTGGTAACACTGAAGCTTTCTTT. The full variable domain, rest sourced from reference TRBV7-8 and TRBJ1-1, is GAGVSQSPRYKVAKRGQDVALRCDPISGHVSLFWYQQALGQGPEFLTYFQNEAQLDKSGLPSDRFFAERPEGSVSTLKIQRTQQEDSAVYLCASRRTGNTEAFFGQGTRLTVV.